Described below is a single TCR beta chain sequence and its context. No antigen is known for it. In germline, CDR1 is MGHRA, CDR2 YSYEKL. CDR3 length: 14 amino acids. Trimming cost V 0 bases and J 1 base, with 6 bases left between them. For sorted subsets, about 190 ng DNA per replicate equaled 30,000 or so T cell genomes. Libraries were prepared by immunoSEQ multiplex PCR; TCRdb keeps only in-frame clonotypes and omits some of them. Of some 800,000 clones in the sample, 80% to 95% were seen once. Naive CD8 cells comprised CD45RO-negative, CCR7-positively selected cells, excluding terminally differentiated effector memory CD45RA+ cells. This sample stems from a study of shared clonotypes between healthy human individuals. Study-level findings and limits: Clonotype sharing across four donors was observed for around 5.1% of naive CD4 clonotypes.

The chain recombines TRBV4-1 with TRBJ1-1; D remains ambiguous. The sample was naive CD8+ T cells sorted from blood. This receptor was identified in a man in his thirties or forties in good health. CDR3 sequence reads: CASSQDPRNTEAFF. The DNA of the CDR3 is TGCGCCAGCAGCCAAGATCCACGGAACACTGAAGCTTTCTTT.